The following is a T cell receptor beta chain sequence with its context. This sample was taken from a study of control samples from healthy donors and cancer patients. The protocol was immunoSEQ multiplex PCR, while the TCRdb copy is restricted to in-frame clones and leaves out a portion. This sample has 90,000 to 130,000 clones, with approximately 80% found just once. Trimming stripped 2 bases from V and 10 bases from J, with 9 bases between. Per the germline V gene, CDR1 is MNHEY and CDR2 is SVGAGI. The length of the CDR3 is 13 residues. This receptor was obtained from a man between 18 and 29 years old in good health. Sample: blood. This sequence joins TRBV6-5 and TRBJ1-6, with a possible D match to TRBD1 (5 bases). DNA of the CDR3: TGTGCCAGCAGTTACGAGGGGAAATCACCCCTCCACTTT. Translated: CASSYEGKSPLHF.